The 27 T cell receptor beta chains given below trace back to one sample, sequenced in a study of T cell repertoires in cytomegalovirus infection. TCRdb reprocessed the reads via MiXCR and lists one record per CDR3 protein. This sample has hundreds of thousands of distinct CDR3 sequences, with under 35% found just once. These receptors are not linked to any known antigen. This material consisted of cultured PBMCs, taken from culture after CMV antigen stimulation. Receptors originate from a human donor in good health (CMV status not recorded). Some clones in this sample may be carry-over from other donors' samples.

The chain recombines TRBV20-1 with TRBJ2-7, with TRBD2 matching 10 bases. The CDR3 spans 15 residues. Germline CDR1 reads DFQATT; CDR2 reads SNEGSKA (reference sequence). V was clipped by 2 bases and J by 4 bases; unmatched bases: 8. The CDR3, as DNA: TGCAGTGCTAGAAAAAGCGGGAGGGGTTTGTACGAGCAGTACTTC. Its protein is CSARKSGRGLYEQYF.

This clonotype showed up just a few times. The chain uses TRBV27 and TRBJ2-2; no definite D call. V dropped 4 bases and J dropped 0 bases, with 6 bases sitting between them. The germline V gene encodes CDR1 MNHEY and CDR2 SMNVEV (reference sequence). This CDR3 region has 14 residues. CDR3 coding DNA: TGTGCCAGCAGTTCGTCCGCGAACACCGGGGAGCTGTTTTTT. Translating gives CASSSSANTGELFF.

The table lists this clonotype with many counts. Written as DNA, the CDR3 is TGCAGTGCTAGAGATCCGGAATCTAATTCACCCCTCCACTTT. Its protein is CSARDPESNSPLHF. The chain links TRBV20-1 to TRBJ1-6; unclear D gene. The CDR3 contains 14 residues. V was pared by 0 bases and J by 6 bases, with 9 bases between. Germline V lookup: CDR1 DFQATT, CDR2 SNEGSKA (reference sequence).

This clonotype was seen a handful of times. The chain's CDR3 is CASRFSSGTGEGNEQFF. The CDR3 DNA is TGTGCCAGCAGGTTCTCTTCCGGGACAGGGGAGGGCAATGAGCAGTTCTTC. This rearrangement joins TRBV12-3 or TRBV12-4 to TRBJ2-1, with 10 positions matching TRBD1. With 6 bases clipped from V and 6 bases from J, the junction kept 14 bases outside the gene matches. The CDR3 length is 17 residues.

The chain links TRBV7-3 to TRBJ1-1; D gene ambiguous. The CDR3 is 16 amino acids. V was pared by 2 bases and J by 0 bases, with 13 bases between. Germline loops: CDR1 SGHTA, CDR2 FQGTGA. The CDR3 DNA sequence: TGTGCCAGCAGCTTAGAGGAGACGCAGCTGAACACTGAAGCTTTCTTT. This encodes CASSLEETQLNTEAFF.

This chain links TRBV7-9 with TRBJ2-3; either TRBD1 or TRBD2 may fit D (6 bases each). Trimming stripped 5 bases from V and 0 bases from J, with 12 bases between. The CDR3 is 15 residues long. Germline V gives CDR1 SEHNR, CDR2 FQNEAQ (reference sequence). The CDR3 here is CASSQGGTSTDTQYF. Written as DNA, the CDR3 is TGTGCCAGCAGCCAAGGGGGGACTAGCACAGATACGCAGTATTTT.

V and J are TRBV5-6 and TRBJ1-4, with D uncertain. Germline V gives CDR1 SGHDT, CDR2 YYEEEE. V was cut by 4 bases and J by 3 bases, with 16 bases left in between. The CDR3 extends over 16 amino acids. CDR3 sequence (DNA): TGTGCCAGCAGCGACCAAATAAGAGGCGCTAATGAAAAACTGTTTTTT. Protein product: CASSDQIRGANEKLFF.

This clonotype was picked up many times. V is TRBV4-2 and J is TRBJ1-2, with 7 nucleotides matching TRBD1. The V segment lost 3 bases and the J segment 2 bases; nucleotides outside the gene matches: 3. The length of the CDR3 is 14 residues. CDR1 LGHNA and CDR2 YNFKEQ come from the germline V gene. The CDR3 region is CASSHRQGNYGYTF. CDR3 bases: TGTGCCAGCAGCCACCGACAGGGAAACTATGGCTACACCTTC.

This clonotype was observed many times. The chain links TRBV24-1 to TRBJ2-1; 7 bases are shared with TRBD2. Germline values: CDR1 KGHDR, CDR2 SFDVKD. Trimming at V came to 3 bases and at J to 0 bases, leaving 7 bases not matched to a gene. This CDR3 is 17 amino acids long. This chain's CDR3 is CATSDPRAGSSYNEQFF. The CDR3 DNA is TGTGCCACCAGTGATCCAAGAGCGGGAAGCTCCTACAATGAGCAGTTCTTC.

In its sample, this clonotype was seen a few times. CDR3 protein: CASSLRGGRQPQHF. The CDR3 nucleotides read TGTGCCAGCAGTTTAAGGGGGGGGAGACAGCCCCAGCATTTT. This sequence joins TRBV28 and TRBJ1-5; tentatively, D is TRBD1 (6 bases). Germline CDR1 is MDHEN and CDR2 is SYDVKM. The CDR3 has 14 residues. The V end was cut by 2 bases, the J end by 7 bases, with 12 bases between.

For the CDR3, the DNA is TGCGCCAGCAGCGCGACAGGGGGCAAATACTACAATGAGCAGTTCTTC. Translating gives CASSATGGKYYNEQFF. The chain has TRBV5-1 and TRBJ2-1; 10 nucleotides align to TRBD1. There are 16 residues in the CDR3. The V and J ends lost 4 bases and 3 bases, in that order; junction bases with no gene match: 7. Germline loops: CDR1 SGHRS, CDR2 YFSETQ.

The table lists this clonotype with a few counts. This rearrangement joins TRBV28 to TRBJ2-4; 9 bases match TRBD1. V lost 5 bases, J lost 5 bases, and 7 bases stayed unmatched. Germline loops: CDR1 MDHEN, CDR2 SYDVKM. CDR3 size: 15 residues. This CDR3 reads CASSTTGQGENIQYF. CDR3 DNA sequence: TGTGCCAGCAGTACCACGGGACAGGGTGAAAACATTCAGTACTTC.

The sample holds many counts of this clonotype. This chain connects TRBV12-3 or TRBV12-4 to TRBJ2-5; a weak D match, TRBD1 (6 bases). The CDR3 is 13 amino acids. The V gene lost 7 bases and the J gene lost 2 bases, with 11 bases spanning the gap. The CDR3 DNA reads as TGTGCCAGCAAACGGGACACACAAGAGACCCAGTACTTC. Translated: CASKRDTQETQYF.

Many counts were recorded for this clonotype. V and J are TRBV6-1 and TRBJ2-1; 10 bases map to TRBD1. CDR3 length: 13 residues. The germline CDR1 and CDR2 sequences are MNHNS and SASEGT. J lost 10 bases, V lost 5 bases, and 5 bases had no gene match. CDR3 sequence (DNA): TGTGCCAGCAGTAGGGACAGGGGATTAGAGCAGTTCTTC. Protein product: CASSRDRGLEQFF.

CDR3 sequence (DNA): TGTGCCACCAGCCCCTGGGGAGGTGGAAATGAGCAGTTCTTC. Translating gives CATSPWGGGNEQFF. The gene calls are TRBV15 and TRBJ2-1, with D possibly TRBD2 on 6 matching bases. The V end lost 5 bases, the J end lost 7 bases, and 15 bases lay between the germline ends. Per the germline V gene, CDR1 is LNHNV and CDR2 is YYDKDF (reference sequence). CDR3 size: 14 residues.

CDR3 in DNA: TGTGCCAGCAGCTCGACAGATAACACCGGGGAGCTGTTTTTT. Protein product: CASSSTDNTGELFF. The J gene is TRBJ2-2, the V gene TRBV7-9, with D possibly being TRBD1 (5 bases). V was clipped by 4 bases and J by 2 bases, with 8 bases between them. The CDR3 has 14 residues. The germline gives CDR1 SEHNR, CDR2 FQNEAQ (reference sequence). Using reference TRBV7-9 and TRBJ2-2 for the parts outside the CDR3, the full variable domain is DTGVSQNPRHKITKRGQNVTFRCDPISEHNRLYWYRQTLGQGPEFLTYFQNEAQLEKSRLLSDRFSAERPKGSFSTLEIQRTEQGDSAMYLCASSSTDNTGELFFGEGSRLTVL.

This clonotype was counted a few times. The CDR3 DNA follows: TGCAGTGCTGCACAGGGACTCAATCAGCCCCAGCATTTT. Translated, it gives CSAAQGLNQPQHF. The V and J genes are TRBV20-1 and TRBJ1-5; D may be TRBD1 (6 bases). Germline V gene data show CDR1 as DFQATT and CDR2 as SNEGSKA (reference sequence). This CDR3 spans 13 amino acids. V lost 5 bases and J 3 bases, leaving 11 bases between the germline ends.

A few counts support this clonotype. V gene TRBV19 combines with J gene TRBJ2-6; 8 bases line up with TRBD1. The CDR3 loop spans 20 amino acids. V trimming: 7 bases; J trimming: 0 bases; junction bases outside the gene matches: 17. Germline-derived CDR1 and CDR2 are LNHDA and SQIVND (reference sequence). The CDR3 nucleotides read TGTGCCAGTAAGGCGCTAAGGACAGGGAGGACGGACTCTGGGGCCAACGTCCTGACTTTC. Translating it yields CASKALRTGRTDSGANVLTF.

This clonotype was counted a few times. The chain is built from TRBV4-1 and TRBJ1-4; unclear D gene. The germline CDR1 and CDR2 sequences are MGHRA and YSYEKL. The CDR3 loop spans 15 amino acids. V lost 1 base, J lost 0 bases, and 6 bases lay in between. CDR3 sequence: CASSQVPATNEKLFF. CDR3 bases: TGCGCCAGCAGCCAAGTTCCAGCAACTAATGAAAAACTGTTTTTT.

The J gene is TRBJ2-3, the V gene TRBV19, with 7 positions matching TRBD1. The V gene's germline CDR1 is LNHDA and CDR2 SQIVND (reference sequence). The CDR3 length is 11 residues. With V trimmed by 8 bases and J by 4 bases, 0 bases remained unmatched. The CDR3 DNA is TGTGCCAGTCAGGGGGCAGATACGCAGTATTTT. It codes for CASQGADTQYF.

The sample holds a few counts of this clonotype. J is TRBJ2-7 and V is TRBV12-5; 7 positions match TRBD2. The length of the CDR3 is 14 residues. Looked up from germline, CDR1 is LGHNT and CDR2 is FRNRAP. CDR3 coding DNA: TGTGCCTCTTCGTCGGGGGACTACTCCTACGAGCAGTACTTC. It translates to CASSSGDYSYEQYF.

The chain carries TRBV5-6 and TRBJ2-7, with a weak D call TRBD1 (5 bases). V was cut by 3 bases and J by 1 base, with 11 bases left in between. The CDR3 is 14 residues long. Germline CDR1 reads SGHDT; CDR2 reads YYEEEE. The CDR3 region is CASSSSKGSYEQYF. The CDR3 bases are TGTGCCAGCAGCTCCTCTAAGGGGTCCTACGAGCAGTACTTC.

This rearrangement joins TRBV3-1 to TRBJ1-3; D is undetermined. The CDR3 contains 15 residues. The V gene's germline CDR1 is LGHDT and CDR2 YNNKEL (reference sequence). Trimming took off 3 bases at V and 0 bases at J, with 9 bases between the two ends. This chain's CDR3 is CASSHEVLSGNTIYF. In DNA, the CDR3 is TGTGCCAGCAGCCATGAGGTTCTCTCTGGAAACACCATATATTTT.

This rearrangement joins TRBV20-1 to TRBJ1-5, with TRBD1 identical over 7 bases. Trimming cost V 0 bases and J 8 bases; bases outside gene matches: 7. The CDR3 length is 14 residues. From germline, CDR1 is DFQATT and CDR2 SNEGSKA (reference sequence). This chain's CDR3 is CSARDPEGAEPQHF. Here the CDR3 DNA reads TGCAGTGCTAGAGACCCCGAGGGGGCTGAGCCCCAGCATTTT.

The chain employs TRBV12-3 or TRBV12-4 and TRBJ1-6, with TRBD1 matching 10 bases. This CDR3 has 15 amino acids. V trimming: 5 bases; J trimming: 8 bases; junction bases outside the gene matches: 6. The CDR3 loop is CASSATGQGHSPLHF. The DNA of the CDR3 is TGTGCCAGCAGTGCCACGGGACAGGGGCATTCACCCCTCCACTTT.

This clonotype was seen more than once but under ten times. V and J are TRBV30 and TRBJ1-1; unclear D gene. This CDR3 is 11 amino acids long. The V gene lost 8 bases and the J gene lost 6 bases, with 13 bases spanning the gap. Germline V gene sequence: CDR1 GTSNPN, CDR2 SVGIG (reference sequence). CDR3 in DNA: TGTGCCGCCTCAGGTCTCTCTGAAGCTTTCTTT. Residues: CAASGLSEAFF.

The chain joins TRBV10-3 to TRBJ1-1, with 7 bases identical to TRBD1. V dropped 4 bases and J dropped 3; count of bases not matched to a gene: 5. The CDR3 has 14 amino acids. Per the germline V gene, CDR1 is ENHRY and CDR2 is SYGVKD. CDR3 in DNA: TGTGCCATCAGTGCCGACAGGGCGGACACTGAAGCTTTCTTT. Encoded protein: CAISADRADTEAFF.